This T cell receptor (beta chain) was captured by sequencing in a study of blood T cell repertoires in COVID-19. Across the study: Sources were T cells, B-cell-depleted T cells, or PBMCs; the material itself was cDNA or gDNA.

Trimming cost V 1 base and J 6 bases; bases outside gene matches: 5. The CDR3 extends over 14 amino acids. CDR1 and CDR2 from the germline V gene are MNHEY and SVGAGI. This clone appeared a few times. Per the study methods: Amplified reference gene primers provided the basis for estimating nucleated cell counts. Sequencing was performed with immunoSEQ multiplex PCR; in TCRdb, only in-frame clones are kept and a portion is missing. That table furnishes V, J and clone size, whereas the DNA furnished D and trimming. The repertoire includes about 220,000 clones, approximately 83% of them detected once, and roughly 3.5% sits in the top ten.

Sequenced sample: PBMCs or T cells enriched from blood (not recorded which). This clonotype originated in a woman aged 60-70 years who had recovered from COVID-19. The chain carries TRBV6-5 and TRBJ2-7, with 8 positions matching TRBD1. DNA of the CDR3: TGTGCCAGCAGTTACTGGCAGGGGGCCCGCGAGCAGTACTTC. Amino acid sequence: CASSYWQGAREQYF.